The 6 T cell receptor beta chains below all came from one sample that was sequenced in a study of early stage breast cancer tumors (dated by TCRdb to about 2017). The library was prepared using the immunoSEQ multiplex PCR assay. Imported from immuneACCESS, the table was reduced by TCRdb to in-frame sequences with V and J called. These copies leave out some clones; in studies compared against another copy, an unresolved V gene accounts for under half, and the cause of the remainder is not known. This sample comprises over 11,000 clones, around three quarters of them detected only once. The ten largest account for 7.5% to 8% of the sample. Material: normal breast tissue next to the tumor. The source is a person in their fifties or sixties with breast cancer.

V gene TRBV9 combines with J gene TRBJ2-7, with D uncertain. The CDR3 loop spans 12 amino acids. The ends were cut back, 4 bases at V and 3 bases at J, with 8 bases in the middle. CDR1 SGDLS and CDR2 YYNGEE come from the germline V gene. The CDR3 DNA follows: TGTGCCAGCAGCAAAAGGGACTACGAGCAGTACTTC. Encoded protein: CASSKRDYEQYF.

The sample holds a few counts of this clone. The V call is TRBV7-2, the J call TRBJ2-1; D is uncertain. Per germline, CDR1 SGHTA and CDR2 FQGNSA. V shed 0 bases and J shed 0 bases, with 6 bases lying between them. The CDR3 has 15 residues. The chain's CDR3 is CASSLATSSYNEQFF. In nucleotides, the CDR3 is TGTGCCAGCAGCTTAGCGACGAGCTCCTACAATGAGCAGTTCTTC.

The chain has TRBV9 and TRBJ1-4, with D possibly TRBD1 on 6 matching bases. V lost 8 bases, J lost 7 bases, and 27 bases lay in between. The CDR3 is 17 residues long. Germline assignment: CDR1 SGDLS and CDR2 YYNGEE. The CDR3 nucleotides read TGTGCCAGTCCCCAGAGGGGGGGTGGGAAAAGGGGTGAAAAACTGTTTTTT. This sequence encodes CASPQRGGGKRGEKLFF.

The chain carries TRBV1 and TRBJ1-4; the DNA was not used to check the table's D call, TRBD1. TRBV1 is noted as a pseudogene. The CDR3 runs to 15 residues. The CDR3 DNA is TGCACCAGCAGCCAAGGCCGACAGGGCGGTGAAAAACTGTTTTTT. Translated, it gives CTSSQGRQGGEKLFF.

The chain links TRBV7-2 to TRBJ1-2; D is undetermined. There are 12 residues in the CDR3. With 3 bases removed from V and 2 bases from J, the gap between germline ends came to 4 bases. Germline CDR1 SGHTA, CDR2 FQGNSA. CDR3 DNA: TGTGCCAGCAGCTTCCCAAACTATGGCTACACCTTC. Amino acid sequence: CASSFPNYGYTF.

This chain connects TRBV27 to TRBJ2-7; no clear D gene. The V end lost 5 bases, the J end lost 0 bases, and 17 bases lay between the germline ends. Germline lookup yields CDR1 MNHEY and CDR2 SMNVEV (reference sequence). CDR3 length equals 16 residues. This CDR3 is CASSIDLISASYEQYF. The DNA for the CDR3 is TGTGCCAGCAGTATTGACCTTATCAGCGCCTCCTACGAGCAGTACTTC.